The rows below give T cell receptor beta chains drawn from one sample of a study of early T cells in non-severe SARS-CoV-2 infection. TCRdb used MiXCR to reprocess the 5' RACE reads, holding one entry per CDR3 protein. The data show roughly 120,000 distinct CDR3 sequences, under 15% seen once. Sequenced material: whole blood. These receptors all stem from an adult who was a healthcare worker with PCR-confirmed SARS-CoV-2 infection or an uninfected control (not recorded which). The CDR3 runs from the conserved cysteine through the conserved F or W. D genes are given only for firm matches. Rows give clone size only sometimes, using once, few, many, or a class for an expanded clone.

>NA|few|TRBV10-3|TRBJ1-1
TGTGCCATCAGTCCCGGTGGTCCTGAAGCTTTCTTT
CAISPGGPEAFF
>NA|few|TRBV10-3|TRBJ2-1
TGTGCCATCAGTGCCCAGGAGACCCAGAATGAGCAGTTCTTC
CAISAQETQNEQFF
>NA|NA|TRBV5-1|TRBJ2-1
TGCGCCAGCAGCTTGGTTGGGGGGCCAGGGGATGAGCAGTTCTTC
CASSLVGGPGDEQFF
>TRBD2|few|TRBV7-7|TRBJ2-5
TGTGCCAGCAGCACCGGGAGGGGGAGCAGAGAGACCCAGTACTTC
CASSTGRGSRETQYF
>NA|few|TRBV20-1|TRBJ1-1
TGCAGTGCTAGGGTCTCAGGGAGGAACACTGAAGCTTTCTTT
CSARVSGRNTEAFF
>TRBD1|NA|TRBV12-3/TRBV12-4|TRBJ2-7
TGTGCCAGCAGTAACAGGGGCGGCGAGCAGTACTTC
CASSNRGGEQYF
>TRBD1|few|TRBV4-1|TRBJ1-6
TGCGCCAGCAGCCAGACAGGGAGTAATTCACCCCTCCACTTT
CASSQTGSNSPLHF
>TRBD1|many|TRBV12-3/TRBV12-4|TRBJ1-4
TGTGCCAGCAGTTCCCGGGACAGTGCAACTAATGAAAAACTGTTTTTT
CASSSRDSATNEKLFF
>NA|NA|TRBV5-1|TRBJ2-1
TGCGCCAGCAGCTTGATGTCCCAAAGCTCCTACAATGAGCAGTTCTTC
CASSLMSQSSYNEQFF
>NA|few|TRBV19|TRBJ2-7
TGTGCCAGTAGTCCCCCCGGAGCCGGGGCCTACGAGCAGTACTTC
CASSPPGAGAYEQYF
>NA|NA|TRBV12-3/TRBV12-4|TRBJ2-3
TGTGCCAGCAGTGTTAAAAGGACAGTACTTGCTAGCACAGATACGCAGTATTTT
CASSVKRTVLASTDTQYF
>NA|NA|TRBV13|TRBJ1-2
TGTGTCAGCAGCTTAGGGGTGGAAGGCTACACCTTC
CVSSLGVEGYTF
>TRBD1|NA|TRBV5-1|TRBJ2-7
TGCGCCAGCAGCTTGGGACAGGGGGCCCACGAGCAGTACTTC
CASSLGQGAHEQYF
>NA|NA|TRBV4-1|TRBJ1-6
TGCGCCAGCAGCCAAGAGAGGGACGGTAATTCACCCCTCCACTTT
CASSQERDGNSPLHF
>NA|few|TRBV3-1|TRBJ1-1
TGTGCCAGCAGCCAAGATTGGTTTTCGGCAGCTTTCTTT
CASSQDWFSAAFF
>NA|many|TRBV3-1|TRBJ2-7
TGTGCCCCTGAGGGGGAACAGAGCTACGAGCAGTACTTC
CAPEGEQSYEQYF
>TRBD1|NA|TRBV20-1|TRBJ2-7
TGCAGTGCTAGAGATGGGACAGTGAACGAGCAGTACTTC
CSARDGTVNEQYF
>NA|NA|TRBV12-3/TRBV12-4|TRBJ1-2
TGTGCCAGCAGTCCCCTAAGCCGGGACAACTATGGCTACACCTTC
CASSPLSRDNYGYTF
>NA|NA|TRBV3-1|TRBJ1-3
TGTGCCAGCAGCCAACCCCGGAGGGGAAACACCATATATTTT
CASSQPRRGNTIYF
>NA|many|TRBV3-1|TRBJ2-3
TGTGCCAGCAGCCAAGTAGAGGCAGATACGCAGTATTTT
CASSQVEADTQYF
>NA|few|TRBV29-1|TRBJ2-5
TGCAGCGGGCAGCCCATAGAGACCCAGTACTTC
CSGQPIETQYF
>TRBD1|few|TRBV19|TRBJ2-5
TGTGCCAGTAGTATAGGAGACAGGGAAAAAGAGACCCAGTACTTC
CASSIGDREKETQYF
>TRBD1|few|TRBV5-7|TRBJ1-2
TGTGCCAGCAGCAGCGGGACAGCTTACTATGGCTACACCTTC
CASSSGTAYYGYTF
>NA|many|TRBV18|TRBJ2-2
TGTGCCAGCTCACCAGTCGCGGGCGCATCGGCCGGGGAGCTGTTTTTT
CASSPVAGASAGELFF
>NA|NA|TRBV30|TRBJ2-1
TGTGCCTGGAGTGTGATCGGCGTGGGTAGGAATGAGCAGTTCTTC
CAWSVIGVGRNEQFF
>NA|many|TRBV9|TRBJ2-7
TGTGCCAGCAGCGCGTTCCCGACAGGAGCGGAGCAGTACTTC
CASSAFPTGAEQYF
>TRBD1|NA|TRBV29-1|TRBJ2-7
TGCAGCGTTGCAGGCGACAGGGGGAATATTTCCTACGAGCAGTACTTC
CSVAGDRGNISYEQYF
>NA|many|TRBV7-9|TRBJ2-1
TGTGCCATCGGACCAGTCTACAATGAGCAGTTCTTC
CAIGPVYNEQFF
>NA|NA|TRBV9|TRBJ2-2
TGTGCCAGCAGCGTAGAACCGAACACCGGGGAGCTGTTTTTT
CASSVEPNTGELFF
>TRBD1|few|TRBV10-3|TRBJ2-2
TGTGCCACCCAGGGGGCGCCGGACACCGGGGAGCTGTTTTTT
CATQGAPDTGELFF
>TRBD2|NA|TRBV4-2|TRBJ2-3
TGTGCCAGCAGACCGATGGTGCTAGCGGGGGGGAGCACAGATACGCAGTATTTT
CASRPMVLAGGSTDTQYF
>NA|few|TRBV4-1|TRBJ1-1
TGCGCCAGCAGCGTGAAGGTTAACACTGAAGCTTTCTTT
CASSVKVNTEAFF
>NA|NA|TRBV20-1|TRBJ2-3
TGCAGTGCTGACGCGGGTGCGGGGCTTAGCACAGATACGCAGTATTTT
CSADAGAGLSTDTQYF
>NA|NA|TRBV12-3/TRBV12-4|TRBJ1-1
TGTGCCAGCAGACCCCCCGTTGGCACTGAAGCTTTCTTT
CASRPPVGTEAFF
>NA|few|TRBV12-3/TRBV12-4|TRBJ1-5
TGTGCCAGCAGTTTCGGAGGATTAAATCAGCCCCAGCATTTT
CASSFGGLNQPQHF
>NA|many|TRBV20-1|TRBJ2-1
TGCAGTGCTACTAGACAGAACTCCTACAATGAGCAGTTCTTC
CSATRQNSYNEQFF
>NA|many|TRBV3-1|TRBJ1-2
TGTGCCAGCAGCCAAGATCATGGGGTCCGCTATGGCTACACCTTC
CASSQDHGVRYGYTF
>NA|NA|TRBV3-1|TRBJ1-6
TGTGCCAGCAGCCAAATCGTAAATTCACCCCTCCACTTT
CASSQIVNSPLHF
>NA|NA|TRBV7-9|TRBJ2-6
TGTGCCAGCAGCTTTGAGGTCTGGGCCAACGTCCTGACTTTC
CASSFEVWANVLTF
>NA|once|TRBV12-3/TRBV12-4|TRBJ2-3
TGTGCCAGCAGTTTAAATCTCGGTGCGGTTGGCGGGGTATTTGGAGATACGCAGTATTTT
CASSLNLGAVGGVFGDTQYF
>NA|few|TRBV3-1|TRBJ1-2
TGTGCCAGCAGCCAAGAGCGGGGGGGCTATGGCTACACCTTC
CASSQERGGYGYTF
>NA|few|TRBV5-5|TRBJ1-6
TGTGCCAGCAGCACCGGGCCGCGAAGCGAGGATTCACCCCTCCACTTT
CASSTGPRSEDSPLHF
>NA|NA|TRBV6-2/TRBV6-3|TRBJ1-2
TGTGCCAGCATTCCCTGGAGCTATGGCTACACCTTC
CASIPWSYGYTF
>NA|many|TRBV7-9|TRBJ2-5
TGTGCCAGCAGCGTCGCTAGGGGGGAAACCCAGTACTTC
CASSVARGETQYF
>NA|NA|TRBV19|TRBJ2-3
TGTGCCAGTAGTCGGGCGGTCACCGCACGGGATACGCAGTATTTT
CASSRAVTARDTQYF